One and the same sample provided the 24 T cell receptor beta chains below, sequenced in a study of OX40 agonist ivuxolimab in advanced cancers. Data came from immunoSEQ multiplex PCR; TCRdb stores just in-frame clones and leaves some out. This table has about 75,000 clones, 90% appearing once. The sample here was CD4+ or CD8+ T cells sorted from blood, taken in a trial of the OX40 agonist ivuxolimab. The receptors come from an adult with an advanced solid tumor such as melanoma, head and neck, liver or kidney cancer.

This chain connects TRBV4-3 to TRBJ2-2, with D perhaps TRBD1 (5 bases). Germline V gene sequence: CDR1 LGHNA, CDR2 YSLEER. This CDR3 is built from 15 residues. Trimming pared 1 base from V and 3 bases from J, leaving 9 bases between. The CDR3, as DNA: TGCGCCAGCAGCCAAGGACAGCTCGACACCGGGGAGCTGTTTTTT. This encodes CASSQGQLDTGELFF.

The V and J genes are TRBV27 and TRBJ2-2; D call uncertain. V was shortened by 5 bases and J by 5 bases, with 15 bases between the two germline ends. Germline V gene data show CDR1 as MNHEY and CDR2 as SMNVEV (reference sequence). CDR3 length equals 15 residues. CDR3 DNA sequence: TGTGCCAGCAGTCTTGTACGAAGGCAGACCGGGGAGCTGTTTTTT. Amino acid sequence: CASSLVRRQTGELFF.

CDR3 bases: TGTGCCTGGCGACCGGGACAGGGAACCTATGGCTACACCTTC. Translated, it gives CAWRPGQGTYGYTF. The J gene is TRBJ1-2, the V gene TRBV30; 9 nucleotides match TRBD1. The CDR3 loop spans 14 amino acids. The germline CDR1 and CDR2 sequences are GTSNPN and SVGIG (reference sequence). Germline trimming cut 5 bases from V and 4 bases from J; bases unmatched to any gene: 8. Variable domain in full (rest from reference TRBV30 and TRBJ1-2): SQTIHQWPATLVQPVGSPLSLECTVEGTSNPNLYWYRQAAGRGLQLLFYSVGIGQISSEVPQNLSASRPQDRQFILSSKKLLLSDSGFYLCAWRPGQGTYGYTFGSGTRLTVV.

V and J are TRBV6-5 and TRBJ1-1, with a possible D match to TRBD1 (5 bases). Germline loops: CDR1 MNHEY, CDR2 SVGAGI. The CDR3 length is 11 residues. V dropped 7 bases and J dropped 5 bases, with 8 bases sitting between them. The CDR3 region has the DNA TGTGCCAGCACAGGGCTGACTGAAGCTTTCTTT. Translated: CASTGLTEAFF.

The V and J genes are TRBV4-1 and TRBJ1-2, with TRBD1 identical over 7 bases. With 3 bases clipped from V and 5 bases from J, the junction kept 3 bases outside the gene matches. This CDR3 has 13 amino acids. Germline values: CDR1 MGHRA, CDR2 YSYEKL. DNA of the CDR3: TGCGCCAGCAGCCACCAACAGGGGTATGGCTACACCTTC. Translation gives CASSHQQGYGYTF.

V is TRBV28 and J is TRBJ1-5; D is unresolved. Germline CDR1 reads MDHEN; CDR2 reads SYDVKM. Trimming took off 2 bases at V and 4 bases at J, with 12 bases between the two ends. The CDR3 sequence is 15 residues long. Here the CDR3 reads CASSLIALQNQPQHF. CDR3 DNA sequence: TGTGCCAGCAGTTTAATAGCCTTACAGAATCAGCCCCAGCATTTT.

The genes are TRBV9 and TRBJ2-3, with D possibly being TRBD2 (6 bases). Germline-derived CDR1 and CDR2 are SGDLS and YYNGEE. The CDR3 consists of 16 residues. V was shortened by 3 bases and J by 3 bases, with 17 bases between the two germline ends. The DNA of the CDR3 is TGTGCCAGCAGCGCCCTAAATGCGGGGAAGACAGATACGCAGTATTTT. Residues: CASSALNAGKTDTQYF.

This clone was detected a few times. The chain uses TRBV20-1 and TRBJ1-1, with D possibly TRBD1 on 5 matching bases. This CDR3 region has 11 residues. Between the trimmed V and J ends, which lost 6 bases and 8 bases, there was a span of 13 bases. The germline CDR1 and CDR2 sequences are DFQATT and SNEGSKA (reference sequence). CDR3 DNA: TGCAGTGCCAGGCCGCAGGGCGAAGCTTTCTTT. Protein product: CSARPQGEAFF.

The chain uses TRBV27 and TRBJ1-1; TRBD1 matches at 8 bases. Looked up from germline, CDR1 is MNHEY and CDR2 is SMNVEV (reference sequence). V lost 5 bases, J lost 0 bases, and 11 bases stayed unmatched. This CDR3 is 17 amino acids long. The CDR3 spells CASSPGQGLYMNTEAFF. In nucleotides, the CDR3 is TGTGCCAGCAGTCCAGGACAGGGTCTTTACATGAACACTGAAGCTTTCTTT.

The gene calls are TRBV27 and TRBJ2-2; D is undetermined. V lost 3 bases and J 6 bases, leaving 11 bases between the germline ends. CDR1 is MNHEY and CDR2 is SMNVEV in the germline V gene (reference sequence). This CDR3 region has 14 residues. CDR3 sequence (DNA): TGTGCCAGCAGTTTCCTCCGGGTATCCGGGGAGCTGTTTTTT. Amino acid sequence: CASSFLRVSGELFF.

The chain employs TRBV15 and TRBJ2-2; 11 bases line up with TRBD2. J was trimmed by 4 bases and V by 5 bases; bases with no gene match: 9. The CDR3 covers 17 residues. Germline CDR1 reads LNHNV; CDR2 reads YYDKDF (reference sequence). The CDR3 sequence is CATSPRSGGALTGELFF. In DNA form, the CDR3 reads TGTGCCACCAGCCCCCGTAGCGGGGGGGCGCTCACCGGGGAGCTGTTTTTT.

The chain links TRBV28 to TRBJ2-7, with 10 bases fitting TRBD2. CDR3 size: 15 residues. Looked up from germline, CDR1 is MDHEN and CDR2 is SYDVKM. Trimming took 3 bases from V and 6 from J; bases not matched to a gene: 8. The CDR3 loop reads CASSLPSSGSVEQYF. CDR3 nucleotides: TGTGCCAGCAGTTTGCCTTCTAGCGGGAGCGTCGAGCAGTACTTC.

This chain uses TRBV2 with TRBJ1-5; weak D call: TRBD1 (5 bases). Trimming removed 3 bases at V and 8 bases at J, with 8 bases between. CDR1 and CDR2 (germline): SNHLY, FYNNEI. The CDR3 is 12 residues long. The CDR3 reads CASSDRAEPQHF. The CDR3 nucleotides read TGTGCCAGCAGTGACAGGGCTGAGCCCCAGCATTTT.

The rearrangement uses TRBV10-3 and TRBJ1-2; no clear D gene. Germline loops: CDR1 ENHRY, CDR2 SYGVKD. The CDR3 consists of 15 residues. V lost 0 bases and J lost 5, with 13 bases in between. In nucleotides, the CDR3 is TGTGCCATCAGTGAGTCGACATTCGAACCATATGGCTACACCTTC. Translation gives CAISESTFEPYGYTF.

The gene calls are TRBV19 and TRBJ1-1; D is perhaps TRBD1 (5 bases). This CDR3 is 15 amino acids long. Germline assignment: CDR1 LNHDA and CDR2 SQIVND (reference sequence). Trimming took 4 bases from V and 0 from J, leaving 12 bases between them. CDR3 in amino acids: CASSTPQTVNTEAFF. The CDR3 region has the DNA TGTGCCAGTAGTACCCCCCAGACAGTGAACACTGAAGCTTTCTTT.

The chain recombines TRBV5-1 with TRBJ2-5, with 13 bases aligning to TRBD2. Losses at the gene ends were 5 bases for V and 4 bases for J; bases not matched to a gene: 11. Per the germline V gene, CDR1 is SGHRS and CDR2 is YFSETQ. CDR3 length equals 17 residues. The DNA for the CDR3 is TGCGCCAGCAGTTTAGGACTAGCGGGAGCGGGGGGAGAGACCCAGTACTTC. Protein: CASSLGLAGAGGETQYF.

The V and J genes are TRBV30 and TRBJ1-4; 10 bases fit TRBD1. The CDR3 is made up of 17 amino acids. Germline V CDR1 and CDR2: GTSNPN, SVGIG (reference sequence). The J segment lost 2 bases and the V segment lost 5 bases, leaving 11 bases of the junction unmatched. CDR3 loop: CAWDSGTGVTTNEKLFF. The CDR3 DNA reads as TGTGCCTGGGATTCCGGGACAGGGGTTACGACTAATGAAAAACTGTTTTTT.

The rearrangement uses TRBV6-5 and TRBJ2-7; D gene unclear. The CDR3 spans 12 residues. Trimming took off 6 bases at V and 3 bases at J, with 9 bases between the two ends. Germline CDR1 is MNHEY and CDR2 is SVGAGI. In nucleotides, the CDR3 is TGTGCCAGCAGCCGCGTGGGCTACGAGCAGTACTTC. This translates into CASSRVGYEQYF.

The rearrangement joins TRBV30 to TRBJ2-1, with D perhaps assigned TRBD1 or TRBD2 (5 bases each). Germline CDR1 and CDR2: GTSNPN and SVGIG (reference sequence). Between the trimmed V and J ends, which lost 3 bases and 6 bases, there was a span of 21 bases. This CDR3 comprises 16 residues. The CDR3 loop reads CAWRGVSSRASNEQFF. The CDR3 nucleotides read TGTGCCTGGAGAGGGGTGTCTAGCAGGGCTAGCAATGAGCAGTTCTTC.

This chain links TRBV9 with TRBJ1-5; 8 nucleotides agree with TRBD1. Germline loops: CDR1 SGDLS, CDR2 YYNGEE. This CDR3 has 16 amino acids. V lost 2 bases, J lost 5 bases, and 9 bases stayed unmatched. CDR3 in DNA: TGTGCCAGCAGCGTTGGACAGGGTAATAATGATCAGCCCCAGCATTTT. This encodes CASSVGQGNNDQPQHF.

The rearrangement joins TRBV7-2 to TRBJ2-1; D not certain. This CDR3 is 12 amino acids long. The germline CDR1 and CDR2 sequences are SGHTA and FQGNSA. The ends were cut back, 1 base at V and 9 bases at J, with 7 bases in the middle. CDR3 amino acids: CASSLEIGEQFF. In DNA form, the CDR3 reads TGTGCCAGCAGCTTAGAAATTGGTGAGCAGTTCTTC.

This clone was counted a single time. The gene calls are TRBV19 and TRBJ1-5, with D maybe TRBD1 (6 bases). Trimming pared 3 bases from V and 3 bases from J, leaving 12 bases between. The CDR3 runs to 15 residues. Germline CDR1 LNHDA, CDR2 SQIVND (reference sequence). CDR3 amino acids: CASSMYRVTNQPQHF. CDR3 bases: TGTGCCAGTAGTATGTACAGGGTCACCAATCAGCCCCAGCATTTT. Drawing the rest from reference TRBV19 and TRBJ1-5, the complete variable domain is DGGITQSPKYLFRKEGQNVTLSCEQNLNHDAMYWYRQDPGQGLRLIYYSQIVNDFQKGDIAEGYSVSREKKESFPLTVTSAQKNPTAFYLCASSMYRVTNQPQHFGDGTRLSIL.

This clone appeared once. The genes are TRBV7-2 and TRBJ2-1; D perhaps matches TRBD2 (5 bases). The CDR3 sequence is 13 residues long. CDR1 SGHTA and CDR2 FQGNSA come from the germline V gene. V lost 0 bases and J lost 9, with 9 bases in between. For the CDR3, the DNA is TGTGCCAGCAGCTTAGCGGGGAGCCGTGAGCAGTTCTTC. It is translated as CASSLAGSREQFF.

The J gene is TRBJ2-7, the V gene TRBV2, with TRBD1 matching 9 bases. Per the germline V gene, CDR1 is SNHLY and CDR2 is FYNNEI. Losses at the gene ends were 4 bases for V and 6 bases for J; bases not matched to a gene: 4. This CDR3 has 13 amino acids. The CDR3 sequence: CASSADRGSEQYF. CDR3 sequence (DNA): TGTGCCAGCAGTGCGGACAGGGGATCCGAGCAGTACTTC.